This entry describes one TCR beta chain. Its cognate antigen is unknown. The data were taken from a study of cytomegalovirus exposure and HLA in healthy donors. The study, taken as a whole, reports: In a later analysis, first-cohort TCR clusters were found to tend to co-occur in the 130 or so validation repertoires. Accounts indicate the classifier identified cytomegalovirus status with strong specificity and sensitivity.

Assay used: immunoSEQ multiplex PCR; TCRdb lists only in-frame clones, some missing. Among roughly 220,000 clones listed, about 90% were seen once. The donors were members of the validation cohort, which comprised approximately 120 subjects and was separate from the first cohort of more than 500 subjects. This CDR3 has 15 residues. Per germline, CDR1 SGHTA and CDR2 FQGNSA. The ends were cut back, 5 bases at V and 0 bases at J, with 12 bases in the middle. The sequence was collected from a young woman in good health and CMV-seronegative. The chain has TRBV7-2 and TRBJ2-3, with a weak D call TRBD2 (7 bases). Sequenced: PBMCs. CDR3 region: CASSKGGGSTDTQYF. The CDR3 nucleotides read TGTGCCAGCAGCAAGGGAGGGGGAAGCACAGATACGCAGTATTTT.